This TCR beta chain originates from a study of Ad26.COV2.S vaccination and SARS-CoV-2 variants. Study-level findings and limits: With respect to non-spike TCR breadth, vaccine and placebo recipients were similar.

The germline CDR1 and CDR2 sequences are MNHEY and SVGEGT. Trimming removed 6 bases at V and 10 bases at J, with 13 bases between. The CDR3 contains 13 residues. As to treatment: over 15 received Ad26.COV2.S at low or high dose, single or two shots; five or six received placebo; per-sample allocation not given. On day 63 after the first injection, vaccine and placebo recipients gave samples. The table came from immunoSEQ multiplex PCR; TCRdb's copy has only in-frame clones and leaves some out. Of about 680,000 clones listed, about 89% were seen once; the top ten hold approximately 1.5%. Note on this clone: What it recognizes is unknown.

Here the sequenced sample was peripheral blood, taken in a trial of Ad26.COV2.S vaccine versus placebo. The TCR was taken from a person aged 18-65 years who received the Ad26.COV2.S COVID-19 vaccine or a placebo. This chain links TRBV6-2 or TRBV6-3 with TRBJ1-6; D gene uncertain. CDR3 sequence (DNA): TGTGCCAGCAGCTTAGGATTGAGGTCACCCCTCCACTTT. Protein sequence: CASSLGLRSPLHF.